This T cell receptor beta chain stems from a study of T-cell memory formation after mild COVID-19. V lost 6 bases, J lost 0 bases, and 5 bases stayed unmatched. The CDR3 totals 14 residues. CDR1 and CDR2 (germline): SGHRS, YFSETQ. The table lists this clonotype with a few counts. TCRdb reanalysed the 5' RACE reads using MiXCR and keeps one entry per CDR3 protein. The sample lists about 600,000 distinct CDR3 sequences; about 20% were seen once. Sequenced sample: PBMCs or a T cell subset sorted from them (not recorded which). V usage is TRBV5-1 and J usage is TRBJ2-5, with 7 bases fitting TRBD2. This TCR came from an adult woman who had mild COVID-19 (a few samples of this study predate the infection). Cell type and time point are not known. The CDR3 nucleotides read TGCGCCAGCACCCCCGGGGGGAACCAAGAGACCCAGTACTTC. Protein product: CASTPGGNQETQYF.